What follows are 8 T cell receptor beta chains derived from one specimen sequenced in a study of T cell responses to AZD1222 COVID-19 vaccine. Sequenced by immunoSEQ multiplex PCR; TCRdb stores in-frame clones only, minus some. The sample yields over 100,000 clones, around nine tenths seen once. The sequencing here drew on peripheral blood, taken on day 0 of AZD1222 vaccination. The receptor set was obtained from an adult in good health.

The chain carries TRBV6-2 or TRBV6-3 and TRBJ2-7, with D possibly being TRBD2 (5 bases). The germline V and J ends were trimmed by 0 bases and 2 bases, with 14 bases remaining between them. Germline CDR1 is MNHEY and CDR2 is SVGEGT. The CDR3 length is 16 residues. CDR3 sequence reads: CASSYSKWPGTYEQYF. DNA for the CDR3: TGTGCCAGCAGTTACTCGAAATGGCCGGGGACCTACGAGCAGTACTTC.

The chain uses TRBV9 and TRBJ2-1; D is possibly TRBD2 (6 bases). CDR3 length: 15 amino acids. Trimming took 0 bases from V and 7 from J, leaving 14 bases between them. Looked up from germline, CDR1 is SGDLS and CDR2 is YYNGEE. The CDR3 is CASSVGGGRDNEQFF. The CDR3 coding sequence is TGTGCCAGCAGCGTAGGCGGTGGGCGGGATAATGAGCAGTTCTTC.

The sample holds one count of this clone. The V and J genes are TRBV3-1 (or the pseudogene TRBV3-2) and TRBJ2-7, with a possible D match to TRBD2 (7 bases). CDR3 size: 15 residues. CDR1 and CDR2 from the germline V gene are LGHDT and YNNKEL (reference sequence). The germline V and J ends were trimmed by 4 bases and 3 bases, with 16 bases remaining between them. CDR3: CASSPRGARSYEQYF. The DNA of the CDR3 is TGTGCCAGCAGCCCTCGGGGGGCGAGAAGCTACGAGCAGTACTTC.

V usage is TRBV12-3 or TRBV12-4 and J usage is TRBJ2-1, with D possibly being TRBD2 (6 bases). The CDR3 loop spans 12 amino acids. The V gene lost 5 bases and the J gene lost 15 bases, with 17 bases spanning the gap. CDR3 DNA: TGTGCCAGCAGTCCACGGACTGGGGGAGGGTTCTTC. It encodes CASSPRTGGGFF.

The V and J genes are TRBV28 and TRBJ2-1; 10 positions match TRBD2. The CDR3 is 17 residues long. Per the germline V gene, CDR1 is MDHEN and CDR2 is SYDVKM. Trimming cost V 7 bases and J 1 base; bases outside gene matches: 10. The CDR3: CASTWNPTSGSYNEQFF. CDR3 bases: TGTGCCAGCACCTGGAACCCGACTAGCGGGTCCTACAATGAGCAGTTCTTC. Full variable domain (missing parts from reference TRBV28 and TRBJ2-1): DVKVTQSSRYLVKRTGEKVFLECVQDMDHENMFWYRQDPGLGLRLIYFSYDVKMKEKGDIPEGYSVSREKKERFSLILESASTNQTSMYLCASTWNPTSGSYNEQFFGPGTRLTVL.

This clone came up a few times. The V and J genes are TRBV20-1 and TRBJ1-5; no clear D gene. Germline CDR1 and CDR2: DFQATT and SNEGSKA (reference sequence). The CDR3 totals 11 residues. The ends were cut back, 1 base at V and 9 bases at J, with 7 bases in the middle. Here the CDR3 DNA reads TGCAGTGCTAGAGTGGGCGGGCCCCAGCATTTT. Protein: CSARVGGPQHF.

This sequence joins TRBV28 and TRBJ1-4; D ambiguous. CDR1 is MDHEN, CDR2 SYDVKM, per germline. V lost 6 bases to trimming and J lost 4 bases, with 3 bases between them. The CDR3 contains 11 residues. Written as DNA, the CDR3 is TGTGCCAGCAGCCTTAATGAAAAACTGTTTTTT. This gives the protein CASSLNEKLFF.

A single count supports this clone. J is TRBJ2-3 and V is TRBV2, with 7 bases aligning to TRBD1. From germline, CDR1 is SNHLY and CDR2 FYNNEI. CDR3 length: 14 amino acids. Trimming cost V 3 bases and J 3 bases; bases outside gene matches: 3. In DNA form, the CDR3 reads TGTGCCAGCAGTGAGGGGACAGAAACAGATACGCAGTATTTT. It yields the protein CASSEGTETDTQYF.